Each of the 22 T cell receptor beta chains below was sequenced from the same sample in a study of blood T cell repertoires in COVID-19. Only in-frame clones appear in the TCRdb table, and some are missing; sequencing was by immunoSEQ multiplex PCR. The sample lists fewer than 450,000 clones; approximately 89% were seen once. The sequencing sample was made of peripheral blood. The receptors derive from a woman aged 45-59 years with COVID-19, enrolled during active disease.

The chain carries TRBV6-6 and TRBJ2-5, with D possibly matching TRBD2 (6 bases). Deletions cut 5 bases from V and 6 bases from J, with 25 bases between. The CDR3 is 17 residues long. Germline V lookup: CDR1 MNHNY, CDR2 SVGAGI (reference sequence). CDR3 region: CASSPSARPGYVQTQYF. CDR3 nucleotide sequence: TGTGCCAGCAGTCCTAGCGCGCGGCCGGGGTACGTGCAGACCCAGTACTTC.

The chain is built from TRBV18 and TRBJ1-5, with D unresolved. V was pared by 6 bases and J by 0 bases, with 6 bases between. The CDR3 consists of 13 residues. Per the germline V gene, CDR1 is KGHSH and CDR2 is LQKENI. The CDR3 coding sequence is TGTGCCAGCTCCCAGGATAGCAATCAGCCCCAGCATTTT. It is translated as CASSQDSNQPQHF.

This chain connects TRBV2 to TRBJ1-4, with 7 bases fitting TRBD1. J lost 1 base, V lost 7 bases, and 3 bases had no gene match. CDR1 SNHLY and CDR2 FYNNEI come from the germline V gene. This CDR3 region has 14 residues. The chain's CDR3 is CASNTGVTNEKLFF. CDR3 in DNA: TGTGCCAGCAATACAGGGGTAACTAATGAAAAACTGTTTTTT.

The V gene is TRBV21-1, the J gene TRBJ1-2; the table's D call, TRBD1, has no DNA check behind it. TRBV21-1 is a listed pseudogene. The CDR3 is 14 residues long. CDR3 in amino acids: CAILDRTGRGGYTF. CDR3 nucleotide sequence: TGTGCCATTCTAGACCGGACAGGGCGAGGTGGCTACACCTTC.

The CDR3: CASSRQFAETQYF. The CDR3 region has the DNA TGTGCCAGCAGCCGACAGTTTGCGGAGACCCAGTACTTC. This chain connects TRBV6-2 or TRBV6-3 to TRBJ2-5, with TRBD1 as a possible D gene (5 bases). The CDR3 has 13 amino acids. Trimming left V 6 bases short and J 5 bases short, with 13 bases between. Germline V gives CDR1 MNHEY, CDR2 SVGEGT.

About this clone: Other DNA sequences in the same sample also yield this CDR3. The rearrangement links TRBV18 to TRBJ1-2, with a weak D call TRBD1 (5 bases). The V and J ends lost 3 bases and 2 bases respectively, with 7 bases between them. The CDR3 consists of 13 residues. CDR1 is KGHSH and CDR2 is LQKENI in the germline V gene. The CDR3 sequence: CASSPTENYGYTF. The CDR3 DNA follows: TGTGCCAGCTCACCGACAGAGAACTATGGCTACACCTTC.

The chain uses TRBV20-1 and TRBJ2-5, with D possibly matching TRBD1 (5 bases). CDR3 length: 11 residues. CDR1 is DFQATT and CDR2 is SNEGSKA in the germline V gene (reference sequence). Trimming removed 8 bases from V and 0 bases from J, with 7 bases in between. Written as DNA, the CDR3 is TGCAGTTCACAGGACCAAGAGACCCAGTACTTC. It codes for CSSQDQETQYF.

CDR3 amino acids: CASSTDREGYTF. DNA for the CDR3: TGCGCCAGCAGCACGGACAGGGAGGGCTACACCTTC. The rearrangement joins TRBV5-1 to TRBJ1-2; 8 nucleotides line up with TRBD1. V trimming: 4 bases; J trimming: 8 bases; junction bases outside the gene matches: 4. Germline CDR1 reads SGHRS; CDR2 reads YFSETQ. This CDR3 is 12 amino acids long. The full variable domain, with the rest looked up from reference TRBV5-1 and TRBJ1-2, is KAGVTQTPRYLIKTRGQQVTLSCSPISGHRSVSWYQQTPGQGLQFLFEYFSETQRNKGNFPGRFSGRQFSNSRSEMNVSTLELGDSALYLCASSTDREGYTFGSGTRLTVV.

The V and J genes are TRBV9 and TRBJ2-6; D remains unclear. The CDR3 runs 15 residues. Germline V gene sequence: CDR1 SGDLS, CDR2 YYNGEE. Trimming left V 4 bases short and J 0 bases short, with 8 bases between. CDR3 nucleotides: TGTGCCAGCAGCACCAGACTCTCTGGGGCCAACGTCCTGACTTTC. Translated: CASSTRLSGANVLTF. Filled out from reference TRBV9 and TRBJ2-6, the complete variable domain reads DSGVTQTPKHLITATGQRVTLRCSPRSGDLSVYWYQQSLDQGLQFLIQYYNGEERAKGNILERFSAQQFPDLHSELNLSSLELGDSALYFCASSTRLSGANVLTFGAGSRLTVL.

V gene TRBV5-1 combines with J gene TRBJ2-4; D perhaps matches TRBD2 (5 bases). Germline-derived CDR1 and CDR2 are SGHRS and YFSETQ. V was shortened by 4 bases and J by 5 bases, with 19 bases between the two germline ends. The CDR3 has 16 amino acids. CDR3 in DNA: TGCGCCAGCAGCCCCGGGGAGTCGTGGTACCAAAACATTCAGTACTTC. Translating it yields CASSPGESWYQNIQYF. The complete variable domain, with remaining parts taken from reference TRBV5-1 and TRBJ2-4, reads KAGVTQTPRYLIKTRGQQVTLSCSPISGHRSVSWYQQTPGQGLQFLFEYFSETQRNKGNFPGRFSGRQFSNSRSEMNVSTLELGDSALYLCASSPGESWYQNIQYFGAGTRLSVL.

This clone was seen a single time. The chain carries TRBV25-1 and TRBJ2-6; D call uncertain. CDR3 length: 14 residues. Germline V lookup: CDR1 MGHDK, CDR2 SYGVNS. Trimming pared 2 bases from V and 2 bases from J, leaving 4 bases between. CDR3 nucleotides: TGTGCCAGCAGTGAAGAGACTGGGGCCAACGTCCTGACTTTC. Amino acids: CASSEETGANVLTF.

This clone came up once. The chain uses TRBV13 and TRBJ1-2; tentatively, D is TRBD1 (5 bases). Trimming left V 1 base short and J 4 bases short, with 10 bases between. The V gene's germline CDR1 is PRHDT and CDR2 FYEKMQ (reference sequence). The CDR3 spans 14 residues. The CDR3 here is CASSLAGHPYGYTF. The CDR3 nucleotides are TGTGCCAGCAGCTTAGCAGGGCACCCCTATGGCTACACCTTC.

This clone was observed a handful of times. At one end the junction does not follow the germline gene, possibly because of a read error. This chain uses TRBV5-6 with TRBJ1-1; D gene unclear. This CDR3 has 14 residues. Germline V lookup: CDR1 SGHDT, CDR2 YYEEEE. This CDR3 reads CASEKWGGNPEAFF. CDR3 DNA: TGTGCCAGCGAGAAGTGGGGAGGGAACCCTGAAGCTTTCTTT.

This clone was picked up one time. V is TRBV6-5 and J is TRBJ2-2; TRBD1 matches 9 bases. V trimming: 6 bases; J trimming: 4 bases; junction bases outside the gene matches: 6. The CDR3 covers 15 residues. Germline lookup yields CDR1 MNHEY and CDR2 SVGAGI. The CDR3 DNA follows: TGTGCCAGCAGCTTAGGGACAGGGCCCACCGGGGAGCTGTTTTTT. This encodes CASSLGTGPTGELFF.

The gene calls are TRBV7-9 and TRBJ1-1; D uncertain. V was clipped by 6 bases and J by 1 base, with 9 bases between them. Germline lookup yields CDR1 SEHNR and CDR2 FQNEAQ (reference sequence). CDR3 length: 13 residues. CDR3 sequence: CASRRSGNTEAFF. CDR3 nucleotide sequence: TGTGCCAGCAGACGTAGCGGGAACACTGAAGCTTTCTTT.

V is TRBV19 and J is TRBJ1-2; weak D call: TRBD1 (6 bases). Trimming stripped 6 bases from V and 5 bases from J, with 19 bases between. CDR3 length equals 15 residues. The V gene's germline CDR1 is LNHDA and CDR2 SQIVND (reference sequence). CDR3 DNA sequence: TGTGCCAGTAGGCCAAGAGGGACACTTGGGTATGGCTACACCTTC. Translated: CASRPRGTLGYGYTF.

The chain links TRBV3-1 (or the pseudogene TRBV3-2) to TRBJ1-2, with TRBD1 identical over 9 bases. Germline trimming cut 4 bases from V and 5 bases from J; bases unmatched to any gene: 8. The CDR3 runs 15 residues. Germline V CDR1 and CDR2: LGHDT, YNNKEL (reference sequence). The CDR3 loop reads CASSPGTGRTYGYTF. The CDR3 region has the DNA TGTGCCAGCAGCCCAGGGACAGGGAGAACTTATGGCTACACCTTC.

The chain uses TRBV27 and TRBJ1-5; D call uncertain. The CDR3 has 16 amino acids. Germline V gene sequence: CDR1 MNHEY, CDR2 SMNVEV (reference sequence). Trimming shortened V by 6 bases and J by 3 bases, and 18 bases separated the two germline ends. CDR3: CASSRMAGLPNQPQHF. DNA for the CDR3: TGTGCCAGCAGCCGCATGGCGGGCCTACCCAATCAGCCCCAGCATTTT.

This sequence joins TRBV19 and TRBJ1-6, with a tentative D call TRBD1 (6 bases). Germline lookup yields CDR1 LNHDA and CDR2 SQIVND (reference sequence). V dropped 7 bases and J dropped 14 bases, with 21 bases sitting between them. This CDR3 spans 14 amino acids. CDR3 DNA: TGTGCCAGTACCAACCCCGGGACATCCGCTACCCTCCACTTT. Protein product: CASTNPGTSATLHF. Filled out from reference TRBV19 and TRBJ1-6, the complete variable domain reads DGGITQSPKYLFRKEGQNVTLSCEQNLNHDAMYWYRQDPGQGLRLIYYSQIVNDFQKGDIAEGYSVSREKKESFPLTVTSAQKNPTAFYLCASTNPGTSATLHFGNGTRLTVT.

To note about this clone: The sample has other DNA sequences that encode this CDR3 too. The chain couples TRBV12-3 or TRBV12-4 to TRBJ1-2, with a tentative D call TRBD1 (6 bases). The germline V and J ends were trimmed by 3 bases and 2 bases, with 7 bases remaining between them. The CDR3 spans 13 residues. The CDR3 DNA reads TGTGCCAGCAGTTTTAGGGGGAACTATGGCTACACCTTC. It codes for CASSFRGNYGYTF.

The rearrangement links TRBV11-2 to TRBJ2-1, with a weak D call TRBD2 (6 bases). V lost 2 bases to trimming and J lost 6 bases, with 23 bases between them. Germline-derived CDR1 and CDR2 are SGHAT and FQNNGV. This CDR3 comprises 18 residues. The CDR3 nucleotides are TGTGCCAGCAGCTTAAACCTTGTCGGAGGGAGATTAGGCAATGAGCAGTTCTTC. It yields the protein CASSLNLVGGRLGNEQFF.

In this sample, this clone turned up once. The chain recombines TRBV11-2 with TRBJ1-1; TRBD1 aligns across 7 bases. The CDR3 extends over 15 amino acids. The germline CDR1 and CDR2 sequences are SGHAT and FQNNGV. Trimming cost V 2 bases and J 7 bases; bases outside gene matches: 10. CDR3 bases: TGTGCCAGCAGCTTACGAGGACAGGCGAGGGATGAAGCTTTCTTT. Translation: CASSLRGQARDEAFF.